The rows below give T cell receptor beta chains drawn from one sample of a study of yellow fever vaccine responses in identical twins. TCRdb redid the calling of the RT-PCR reads with MiXCR, one entry per CDR3 protein. The sample consists of more than 3,000 distinct CDR3 sequences, about 88% of them appearing once. The source material was T cells from blood (PBMCs), unsorted or a sorted subset (not recorded which), sampled before or after yellow fever vaccination (not recorded which). The receptors come from a woman aged 18-29 years who received the yellow fever vaccine. The CDR3 runs from the conserved cysteine through the conserved F or W. The order of the fields is clone size, D gene, V gene, CDR3 length, J gene, CDR3 protein, CDR3 DNA. A D gene is named only where the DNA matches it firmly. Some rows have no size entry. The others give once, few or many, or a class for an expanded clone.

size: -
D: -
V: TRBV11-2
length: 14
J: TRBJ2-1
CDR3: CASSLDAFYNEQFF
DNA: TGTGCCAGCAGCTTAGATGCATTCTACAATGAGCAGTTCTTC

size: -
D: TRBD1
V: TRBV12-3/TRBV12-4
length: 15
J: TRBJ1-5
CDR3: CASSLTTGGRQPQHF
DNA: TGTGCCAGCAGTTTAACGACAGGGGGCAGGCAGCCCCAGCATTTT

size: -
D: TRBD1
V: TRBV5-5
length: 16
J: TRBJ1-1
CDR3: CASSKGQGHWGTEAFF
DNA: TGCGCCAGCAGCAAGGGACAGGGCCATTGGGGGACTGAAGCTTTCTTT

size: -
D: TRBD1
V: TRBV27
length: 12
J: TRBJ2-1
CDR3: CTSSLGDREQFF
DNA: TGCACCAGCAGTTTAGGGGACAGGGAGCAGTTCTTC

size: -
D: TRBD2
V: TRBV4-3
length: 19
J: TRBJ2-7
CDR3: CASSLRILNWLAGSYEQYF
DNA: TGCGCCAGCAGCCTACGAATTTTAAACTGGCTAGCGGGTTCCTACGAGCAGTACTTC

size: -
D: -
V: TRBV6-1
length: 12
J: TRBJ1-4
CDR3: CASSFGNEKLFF
DNA: TGTGCCAGCTCATTCGGGAATGAAAAACTGTTTTTT

size: -
D: -
V: TRBV5-1
length: 14
J: TRBJ1-1
CDR3: CASTPLPGSTEAFF
DNA: TGCGCCAGCACGCCCCTGCCGGGAAGCACTGAAGCTTTCTTT

size: -
D: TRBD2
V: TRBV11-3
length: 16
J: TRBJ2-7
CDR3: CASRAGGAGGSNEQYF
DNA: TGTGCCAGCAGGGCCGGAGGGGCGGGAGGGTCCAACGAGCAGTACTTC

size: once
D: TRBD1
V: TRBV18
length: 13
J: TRBJ1-2
CDR3: CASSEQGTDGYTF
DNA: TGTGCCAGCTCAGAACAGGGGACTGATGGCTACACCTTC

size: -
D: -
V: TRBV13
length: 16
J: TRBJ1-6
CDR3: CASTFDKSSYNSPLHF
DNA: TGTGCCAGCACCTTCGACAAGAGCTCCTATAATTCACCCCTCCACTTT

size: few
D: -
V: TRBV29-1
length: 12
J: TRBJ2-5
CDR3: CSVARGGETQYF
DNA: TGCAGCGTTGCACGGGGAGGAGAGACCCAGTACTTC

size: once
D: TRBD2
V: TRBV7-3
length: 13
J: TRBJ2-1
CDR3: CASSYGGANEQFF
DNA: TGTGCCAGCAGTTACGGGGGGGCAAATGAGCAGTTCTTC

size: -
D: -
V: TRBV5-1
length: 15
J: TRBJ1-5
CDR3: CASSSKNYSNQPQHF
DNA: TGCGCCAGCAGCTCCAAAAACTATAGCAATCAGCCCCAGCATTTT

size: -
D: -
V: TRBV5-1
length: 15
J: TRBJ1-1
CDR3: CASTMQVGGYTEAFF
DNA: TGCGCCAGCACAATGCAGGTGGGTGGATACACTGAAGCTTTCTTT

size: -
D: -
V: TRBV20-1
length: 14
J: TRBJ2-3
CDR3: CSASGRVGTDTQYF
DNA: -

size: few
D: -
V: TRBV2
length: 14
J: TRBJ1-1
CDR3: CASSDLGPNTEAFF
DNA: TGTGCCAGCAGTGATTTGGGGCCGAACACTGAAGCTTTCTTT

size: -
D: TRBD1
V: TRBV18
length: 16
J: TRBJ1-5
CDR3: CASSPADRGDKQPQHF
DNA: TGTGCCAGCTCACCTGCGGACAGGGGAGATAAGCAGCCCCAGCATTTT

size: -
D: -
V: TRBV4-1
length: 16
J: TRBJ1-2
CDR3: CASSQVGQGLVYGYTF
DNA: TGCGCCAGCAGCCAAGTCGGCCAGGGGCTGGTCTATGGCTACACCTTC

size: -
D: -
V: TRBV29-1
length: 15
J: TRBJ2-3
CDR3: CSVEGQGVSTDTQYF
DNA: TGCAGCGTTGAGGGGCAGGGAGTTAGTACAGATACGCAGTATTTT

size: few
D: -
V: TRBV7-6
length: 14
J: TRBJ2-3
CDR3: CASSPDSSTDTQYF
DNA: TGTGCCAGCAGCCCGGACTCGTCCACAGATACGCAGTATTTT

size: once
D: -
V: TRBV18
length: 12
J: TRBJ2-3
CDR3: CASSPMADTQYF
DNA: TGTGCCAGCTCACCCATGGCAGATACGCAGTATTTT

size: -
D: -
V: TRBV18
length: 12
J: TRBJ2-3
CDR3: CASSVNGDTQYF
DNA: TGTGCCAGCTCCGTAAACGGCGATACGCAGTATTTT

size: -
D: TRBD2
V: TRBV11-2
length: 13
J: TRBJ2-7
CDR3: CASSLFSGNEQYF
DNA: TGTGCCAGCAGCTTGTTTAGCGGGAACGAGCAGTACTTC

size: -
D: TRBD1
V: TRBV28
length: 12
J: TRBJ2-7
CDR3: CASSPGGYEQYF
DNA: TGTGCCAGCAGCCCAGGGGGCTACGAGCAGTACTTC

size: -
D: -
V: TRBV20-1
length: 12
J: TRBJ1-5
CDR3: CSARPGNQPQHF
DNA: TGCAGTGCTAGACCAGGGAATCAGCCCCAGCATTTT

size: -
D: -
V: TRBV4-2
length: 14
J: TRBJ1-2
CDR3: CASSQGGASDGYTF
DNA: TGTGCCAGCAGCCAAGGGGGGGCATCTGATGGCTACACCTTC

size: -
D: TRBD1
V: TRBV11-3
length: 18
J: TRBJ2-2
CDR3: CASTPLHPGQGNTGELFF
DNA: TGTGCCAGCACCCCATTGCACCCGGGACAGGGAAACACCGGGGAGCTGTTTTTT

size: -
D: -
V: TRBV12-1
length: 13
J: TRBJ2-7
CDR3: CASSFGQAYEQYF
DNA: TGTGCCAGCAGCTTTGGGCAGGCCTACGAGCAGTACTTC

size: -
D: -
V: TRBV20-1
length: 18
J: TRBJ2-5
CDR3: CSARVAARPTGPQETQYF
DNA: TGCAGTGCTAGAGTGGCCGCGAGGCCCACGGGACCCCAAGAGACCCAGTACTTC

size: -
D: -
V: TRBV7-3
length: 15
J: TRBJ2-3
CDR3: CASSLLKLLLDTQYF
DNA: TGTGCCAGCAGCTTACTGAAGCTGCTGCTAGATACGCAGTATTTT

size: -
D: TRBD1
V: TRBV7-2
length: 14
J: TRBJ2-1
CDR3: CASSPRTGANEQFF
DNA: TGTGCCAGCAGCCCAAGGACAGGGGCTAATGAGCAGTTCTTC

size: -
D: -
V: TRBV11-3
length: 11
J: TRBJ2-5
CDR3: CASSLKETQYF
DNA: TGTGCCAGCAGCTTGAAAGAGACCCAGTACTTC

size: once
D: TRBD1
V: TRBV5-4
length: 15
J: TRBJ2-1
CDR3: CASSSVDRVAIVQFF
DNA: TGTGCCAGCAGCTCCGTGGACAGGGTAGCGATCGTGCAGTTCTTC

size: -
D: TRBD2
V: TRBV18
length: 16
J: TRBJ2-3
CDR3: CASSPRLAGSTDTQYF
DNA: TGTGCCAGCTCACCGCGACTAGCGGGGAGCACAGATACGCAGTATTTT

size: -
D: -
V: TRBV29-1
length: 18
J: TRBJ2-1
CDR3: CSVHGGTAGQFAYNEQFF
DNA: TGCAGCGTCCATGGGGGGACTGCGGGCCAATTTGCCTACAATGAGCAGTTCTTC

size: -
D: -
V: TRBV7-9
length: 14
J: TRBJ2-7
CDR3: CASSLAGALYEQYF
DNA: TGTGCCAGCAGCTTAGCGGGTGCCCTCTACGAGCAGTACTTC

size: -
D: TRBD2
V: TRBV4-3
length: 14
J: TRBJ2-7
CDR3: CASSSLPSGYEQYF
DNA: TGCGCCAGCAGCTCCCTTCCTAGCGGCTACGAGCAGTACTTC

size: -
D: -
V: TRBV1
length: 11
J: TRBJ1-5
CDR3: CTSSQVQPQHF
DNA: TGCACCAGCAGCCAAGTTCAGCCCCAGCATTTT

size: -
D: -
V: TRBV18
length: 17
J: TRBJ2-1
CDR3: CASSTLPTSRSYNEQFF
DNA: TGTGCCAGCTCCACCCTGCCGACAAGCCGGTCCTACAATGAGCAGTTCTTC

size: -
D: TRBD2
V: TRBV4-3
length: 13
J: TRBJ2-1
CDR3: CASSQGGSNEQFF
DNA: TGCGCCAGCAGCCAAGGCGGGAGTAATGAGCAGTTCTTC

size: -
D: -
V: TRBV18
length: 13
J: TRBJ1-5
CDR3: CASSPTRQGPQHF
DNA: TGTGCCAGCTCACCTACAAGGCAAGGGCCCCAGCATTTT